Below are 7 T cell receptor beta chains sequenced from a single sample in a study of blood T cell repertoires in COVID-19. TCRdb's table, derived via immunoSEQ multiplex PCR, lists solely in-frame clones and lacks some. The sample yields around 150,000 clones, roughly 82% seen once. The sequencing sample was made of peripheral blood. These receptors came from a woman in her thirties or forties with COVID-19, enrolled during active disease.

The chain links TRBV7-3 to TRBJ2-7, with TRBD2 matching over 8 bases. This CDR3 spans 16 amino acids. CDR1 is SGHTA and CDR2 is FQGTGA in the germline V gene. Trimming cost V 4 bases and J 6 bases; bases outside gene matches: 14. CDR3 sequence (DNA): TGTGCCAGCAGCTCCACCGGGACTAGTGAGAATCCCGAGCAGTACGTC. Its translation is CASSSTGTSENPEQYV.

The chain carries TRBV9 and TRBJ2-3, with 7 bases fitting TRBD2. The CDR3 has 14 amino acids. V trimming: 4 bases; J trimming: 0 bases; junction bases outside the gene matches: 2. Germline CDR1 reads SGDLS; CDR2 reads YYNGEE. CDR3 sequence (DNA): TGTGCCAGCAGCACTAGCGTTAGCACAGATACGCAGTATTTT. It codes for CASSTSVSTDTQYF.

Concerning this clone: The sample contains more than one DNA sequence encoding this CDR3. CDR3 sequence reads: CASSLGGRTDTQYF. The CDR3 nucleotides read TGCGCCAGCAGCTTGGGTGGGCGCACAGATACGCAGTATTTT. The V and J genes are TRBV5-1 and TRBJ2-3; D is uncertain. Per the germline V gene, CDR1 is SGHRS and CDR2 is YFSETQ. With 0 bases removed from V and 1 base from J, the gap between germline ends came to 6 bases. This CDR3 has 14 amino acids.

This chain links TRBV11-2 with TRBJ2-7, with TRBD2 matching 13 bases. This CDR3 spans 15 amino acids. V lost 4 bases and J lost 0; bases outside the gene matches: 0. CDR1 SGHAT and CDR2 FQNNGV come from the germline V gene. The chain's CDR3 is CASSWTSGSSYEQYF. The CDR3 nucleotides are TGTGCCAGCAGCTGGACTAGCGGGAGCTCCTACGAGCAGTACTTC. Combining the CDR3 with reference TRBV11-2 and TRBJ2-7 gives the whole variable domain EAGVAQSPRYKIIEKRQSVAFWCNPISGHATLYWYQQILGQGPKLLIQFQNNGVVDDSQLPKDRFSAERLKGVDSTLKIQPAKLEDSAVYLCASSWTSGSSYEQYFGPGTRLTVT.

The rearrangement links TRBV28 to TRBJ2-7; D is unresolved. V lost 6 bases, J lost 1 base, and 10 bases lay in between. Germline V CDR1 and CDR2: MDHEN, SYDVKM. This CDR3 spans 13 amino acids. The CDR3: CASRPRISYEQYF. The CDR3 bases are TGTGCCAGCAGACCCAGGATTTCCTACGAGCAGTACTTC.

This chain uses TRBV4-1 with TRBJ2-2, with 10 bases fitting TRBD2. The CDR3 has 16 amino acids. The germline gives CDR1 MGHRA, CDR2 YSYEKL. V was pared by 1 base and J by 7 bases, with 6 bases of the junction left unmatched. CDR3 nucleotides: TGCGCCAGCAGCCAAGGAGCGGGGGGGCCCGGCGGGGAGCTGTTTTTT. The encoded protein is CASSQGAGGPGGELFF.

V is TRBV3-1 (or the pseudogene TRBV3-2) and J is TRBJ1-3; possibly TRBD1 for D (5 bases). Trimming took 8 bases from V and 2 from J, leaving 10 bases between them. The CDR3 contains 13 residues. The germline CDR1 and CDR2 sequences are LGHDT and YNNKEL (reference sequence). This chain's CDR3 is CASRGQTGNTIYF. In DNA form, the CDR3 reads TGTGCCAGCCGCGGACAAACTGGAAACACCATATATTTT.